The 26 T cell receptor beta chains reported below all come from one sample, sequenced in a study of shared clonotypes between healthy human individuals. Measured with immunoSEQ multiplex PCR; TCRdb has only the in-frame clones, and not every one. The sample lists some 1,400,000 clones; roughly 96% were seen once. The sequenced material came from naive CD4+ T cells sorted from blood. The subset is: CD45RA+ positively selected. The receptor set was obtained from a man under 40 in good health.

This chain joins TRBV29-1 and TRBJ2-7; TRBD2 matches 12 bases. The germline gives CDR1 SQVTM, CDR2 ANQGSEA. This CDR3 contains 15 residues. After removal of 6 bases from V and 5 bases from J, the junction contained 11 bases not matched to a gene. Written as DNA, the CDR3 is TGCAGCGTAGGAAAAGGACTAGCGGGAATGGACGAGCAGTACTTC. Encoded protein: CSVGKGLAGMDEQYF.

CDR3 protein: CASSWRSSYNEQFF. CDR3 sequence (DNA): TGTGCCAGCAGTTGGAGGAGCTCCTACAATGAGCAGTTCTTC. The rearrangement uses TRBV28 and TRBJ2-1; D might be TRBD2 (5 bases). This CDR3 region has 14 residues. CDR1 and CDR2 (germline): MDHEN, SYDVKM. V lost 4 bases to trimming and J lost 0 bases, with 7 bases between them.

The chain joins TRBV28 to TRBJ2-1; D might be TRBD2 (5 bases). Germline-derived CDR1 and CDR2 are MDHEN and SYDVKM. This CDR3 comprises 14 residues. V lost 3 bases and J 3 bases, leaving 9 bases between the germline ends. CDR3 loop: CASSFLRDYNEQFF. For the CDR3, the DNA is TGTGCCAGCAGTTTCTTGAGGGACTACAATGAGCAGTTCTTC.

The chain carries TRBV5-8 and TRBJ2-2, with a possible D match to TRBD2 (5 bases). This CDR3 is built from 15 residues. The germline V and J ends were trimmed by 4 bases and 1 base, with 11 bases remaining between them. Germline-derived CDR1 and CDR2 are SGHTS and YDEGEE. DNA for the CDR3: TGTGCCAGCAGCGCCGGGAAGTTGAACACCGGGGAGCTGTTTTTT. Encoded protein: CASSAGKLNTGELFF.

This clone was detected only once. V gene TRBV19 combines with J gene TRBJ1-5; D unresolved. V lost 0 bases and J lost 9, with 12 bases in between. The CDR3 runs 14 residues. Germline assignment: CDR1 LNHDA and CDR2 SQIVND (reference sequence). DNA for the CDR3: TGTGCCAGTAGTATAGAGACCGGGGTGAGGCCCCAGCATTTT. Amino acids: CASSIETGVRPQHF.

The rearrangement joins TRBV5-1 to TRBJ1-1; the D is unclear. The CDR3 is 14 residues long. CDR1 SGHRS and CDR2 YFSETQ come from the germline V gene. Trimming removed 1 base at V and 1 base at J, with 8 bases between. The CDR3 DNA reads TGCGCCAGCAGCTTGAGCATCAAGAACACTGAAGCTTTCTTT. It encodes CASSLSIKNTEAFF.

The chain has TRBV5-4 and TRBJ2-5; 16 bases map to TRBD2. V gave up 4 bases and J gave up 4 bases; unmatched junction bases: 7. Germline lookup yields CDR1 SGHNT and CDR2 YYREEE (reference sequence). The CDR3 contains 17 residues. The CDR3 protein is CASSVGLAGGVGETQYF. CDR3 in DNA: TGTGCCAGCAGCGTGGGACTAGCGGGAGGGGTTGGAGAGACCCAGTACTTC.

This clone was seen once. The rearrangement links TRBV29-1 to TRBJ1-2; D is perhaps TRBD1 (6 bases). There are 14 residues in the CDR3. Germline V gene lookup returns CDR1 SQVTM and CDR2 ANQGSEA. With 4 bases removed from V and 5 bases from J, the gap between germline ends came to 17 bases. In nucleotides, the CDR3 is TGCAGCGTTGCCTCGGCTGGGGGCGCGTATGGCTACACCTTC. This codes for CSVASAGGAYGYTF.

The CDR3 protein is CASSEEGVRGTRATDTQYF. The DNA for the CDR3 is TGTGCCAGCAGTGAAGAAGGGGTTAGGGGGACAAGGGCCACAGATACGCAGTATTTT. The chain carries TRBV6-1 and TRBJ2-3; D may be TRBD1 (6 bases). This CDR3 contains 19 residues. Per the germline V gene, CDR1 is MNHNS and CDR2 is SASEGT. The V and J ends lost 1 base and 2 bases respectively, with 22 bases between them.

This clone was detected once. This chain joins TRBV5-1 and TRBJ2-1; 9 bases are a match to TRBD2. This CDR3 has 16 residues. J lost 6 bases, V lost 3 bases, and 10 bases had no gene match. In germline, CDR1 is SGHRS, CDR2 YFSETQ. The CDR3 bases are TGCGCCAGCAGCTCGATTAGCGGGAGCCAGGGCAATGAGCAGTTCTTC. Translated, it gives CASSSISGSQGNEQFF. Full variable domain (remainder filled in from reference TRBV5-1 and TRBJ2-1): KAGVTQTPRYLIKTRGQQVTLSCSPISGHRSVSWYQQTPGQGLQFLFEYFSETQRNKGNFPGRFSGRQFSNSRSEMNVSTLELGDSALYLCASSSISGSQGNEQFFGPGTRLTVL.

This chain links TRBV28 with TRBJ1-5; no definite D call. In germline, CDR1 is MDHEN, CDR2 SYDVKM. The V end lost 6 bases, the J end lost 4 bases, and 16 bases lay between the germline ends. The CDR3 runs 15 residues. The CDR3 coding sequence is TGTGCCAGCAGCCCTAGCAGACCGATAAATCAGCCCCAGCATTTT. It codes for CASSPSRPINQPQHF.

The rearrangement uses TRBV18 and TRBJ2-2; 9 bases match TRBD1. The CDR3 loop spans 17 amino acids. Unmatched junction bases numbered 5, after V lost 2 bases and J lost 1 base. Germline CDR1 and CDR2: KGHSH and LQKENI. CDR3 nucleotide sequence: TGTGCCAGCTCACCATTAATGACAGGGGGGAACACCGGGGAGCTGTTTTTT. It specifies CASSPLMTGGNTGELFF.

The chain carries TRBV5-4 and TRBJ2-1; TRBD2 matches at 11 bases. CDR3 length: 14 residues. V lost 4 bases and J lost 6; bases outside the gene matches: 3. The germline V gene has CDR1 SGHNT and CDR2 YYREEE (reference sequence). The CDR3 DNA is TGTGCCAGCAGCACAACTAGCGGGGGCAATGAGCAGTTCTTC. Amino acid sequence: CASSTTSGGNEQFF.

The chain has TRBV4-1 and TRBJ2-7; 8 positions match TRBD2. The CDR3 totals 16 residues. Germline CDR1 reads MGHRA; CDR2 reads YSYEKL. V lost 3 bases and J lost 7; bases outside the gene matches: 14. The CDR3 nucleotides read TGCGCCAGCAGCCACGAGAGCGGGGGCGCCGTAAGGGAGCAGTACTTC. Its translation is CASSHESGGAVREQYF.

CDR3 loop: CASSLVSLTDTQYF. The DNA for the CDR3 is TGTGCCAGCAGCTTAGTAAGTTTAACAGATACGCAGTATTTT. The rearrangement joins TRBV7-9 to TRBJ2-3; D gene unclear. Germline assignment: CDR1 SEHNR and CDR2 FQNEAQ (reference sequence). This CDR3 region has 14 residues. Trimming took off 1 base at V and 3 bases at J, with 8 bases between the two ends. Complete variable domain (other parts from reference TRBV7-9 and TRBJ2-3): DTGVSQNPRHKITKRGQNVTFRCDPISEHNRLYWYRQTLGQGPEFLTYFQNEAQLEKSRLLSDRFSAERPKGSFSTLEIQRTEQGDSAMYLCASSLVSLTDTQYFGPGTRLTVL.

V and J are TRBV28 and TRBJ2-1, with 12 positions matching TRBD2. The junction had 13 bases not matched to a gene; V was cut back by 1 base and J by 6 bases. The CDR3 runs to 19 residues. Germline V gene lookup returns CDR1 MDHEN and CDR2 SYDVKM. DNA for the CDR3: TGTGCCAGCAGTTTATTGACTAGCGGGAGTATAGGGAAGGGCAATGAGCAGTTCTTC. Its translation is CASSLLTSGSIGKGNEQFF.

The chain has TRBV14 and TRBJ2-7, with 9 bases matching TRBD1. From germline, CDR1 is SGHDN and CDR2 FVKESK. The J segment lost 2 bases and the V segment lost 0 bases, leaving 11 bases of the junction unmatched. This CDR3 contains 18 residues. CDR3 nucleotides: TGTGCCAGCAGCCAAGAGCCATTGGTGTGGGACAGGGCCTACGAGCAGTACTTC. Its protein is CASSQEPLVWDRAYEQYF. Full variable domain (rest looked up from reference TRBV14 and TRBJ2-7): EAGVTQFPSHSVIEKGQTVTLRCDPISGHDNLYWYRRVMGKEIKFLLHFVKESKQDESGMPNNRFLAERTGGTYSTLKVQPAELEDSGVYFCASSQEPLVWDRAYEQYFGPGTRLTVT.

The rearrangement uses TRBV14 and TRBJ2-1; D perhaps matches TRBD2 (5 bases). CDR3 size: 15 residues. CDR1 SGHDN and CDR2 FVKESK come from the germline V gene. Trimming pared 5 bases from V and 2 bases from J, leaving 13 bases between. The CDR3 sequence: CASSGSSVPYNEQFF. DNA for the CDR3: TGTGCCAGCAGCGGGAGTTCGGTCCCCTACAATGAGCAGTTCTTC. Using reference TRBV14 and TRBJ2-1 for the parts outside the CDR3, the full variable domain is EAGVTQFPSHSVIEKGQTVTLRCDPISGHDNLYWYRRVMGKEIKFLLHFVKESKQDESGMPNNRFLAERTGGTYSTLKVQPAELEDSGVYFCASSGSSVPYNEQFFGPGTRLTVL.

The table lists this clone with a count of one. The J gene is TRBJ2-7, the V gene TRBV5-1; 14 positions match TRBD2. Germline lookup yields CDR1 SGHRS and CDR2 YFSETQ. V gave up 3 bases and J gave up 4 bases; unmatched junction bases: 12. The CDR3 sequence is 18 residues long. The DNA for the CDR3 is TGCGCCAGCAGCTGGGGACTAGCGGGAGAATTGTTCTCGTACGAGCAGTACTTC. It is translated as CASSWGLAGELFSYEQYF.

The chain couples TRBV18 to TRBJ2-7; D is undetermined. V lost 1 base to trimming and J lost 0 bases, with 13 bases between them. The CDR3 is 16 residues long. In germline, CDR1 is KGHSH, CDR2 LQKENI. Written as DNA, the CDR3 is TGTGCCAGCTCACCACAAAGTCGGGCCCTCTCCTACGAGCAGTACTTC. This codes for CASSPQSRALSYEQYF.

The chain is built from TRBV15 and TRBJ2-1, with 7 nucleotides matching TRBD2. V shed 0 bases, J shed 9 bases, and the junction held 11 bases outside the gene matches. The CDR3 runs to 16 residues. Germline V gives CDR1 LNHNV, CDR2 YYDKDF (reference sequence). Written as DNA, the CDR3 is TGTGCCACCAGCAGAGATAGGGCGGGAGCGGTTTCTGAGCAGTTCTTC. The encoded protein is CATSRDRAGAVSEQFF.

A remark on this clone: The sample carries other DNA sequences with the same CDR3. The V call is TRBV6-1, the J call TRBJ1-2, with D possibly being TRBD1 (6 bases). The CDR3 consists of 13 residues. From germline, CDR1 is MNHNS and CDR2 SASEGT. Trimming shortened V by 4 bases and J by 1 base, and 7 bases separated the two germline ends. The DNA of the CDR3 is TGTGCCAGCAGTGTGGACAGTAACTATGGCTACACCTTC. This sequence encodes CASSVDSNYGYTF.

The J gene is TRBJ2-2, the V gene TRBV19; D could derive from TRBD1 or TRBD2 (6 bases each). Trimming left V 7 bases short and J 3 bases short, with 18 bases between. The germline CDR1 and CDR2 sequences are LNHDA and SQIVND (reference sequence). This CDR3 spans 16 amino acids. The CDR3 nucleotides read TGTGCCAGTACGACGGGGGCGAGCCGACACACCGGGGAGCTGTTTTTT. As protein: CASTTGASRHTGELFF.

The chain employs TRBV5-4 and TRBJ2-1, with D unclear. The ends were cut back, 1 base at V and 0 bases at J, with 5 bases in the middle. Germline loops: CDR1 SGHNT, CDR2 YYREEE (reference sequence). The CDR3 has 14 residues. CDR3 DNA: TGTGCCAGCAGCTTGTCGAGCTCCTACAATGAGCAGTTCTTC. Its translation: CASSLSSSYNEQFF.

Regarding this clone: Other DNA sequences within the sample encode an identical CDR3. The rearrangement uses TRBV9 and TRBJ2-3; D is uncertain. The V end was cut by 0 bases, the J end by 2 bases, with 7 bases between. The CDR3 spans 14 residues. Germline V gene lookup returns CDR1 SGDLS and CDR2 YYNGEE. CDR3 in amino acids: CASSVEGLTDTQYF. The DNA for the CDR3 is TGTGCCAGCAGCGTAGAAGGTCTCACAGATACGCAGTATTTT.

J is TRBJ2-7 and V is TRBV7-9; D is undetermined. This CDR3 contains 13 residues. V shed 6 bases and J shed 5 bases, with 14 bases lying between them. Looked up from germline, CDR1 is SEHNR and CDR2 is FQNEAQ (reference sequence). CDR3 sequence reads: CASSNPTRDEQYF. The DNA for the CDR3 is TGTGCCAGCAGTAACCCGACTCGGGACGAGCAGTACTTC.